This T cell receptor beta chain was identified during a study of blood T cell repertoires in COVID-19. Some clones are missing from TCRdb's copy, which holds only in-frame ones; the method was immunoSEQ multiplex PCR. This table has about 170,000 clones, approximately 92% appearing once. Trimming at V came to 4 bases and at J to 4 bases, leaving 10 bases not matched to a gene. Germline CDR1 reads SGHTA; CDR2 reads FQGNSA. The CDR3 is 15 amino acids. Material for sequencing was peripheral blood. The sequence was collected from a young man with COVID-19, enrolled during active disease. The chain uses TRBV7-2 and TRBJ2-7, with 7 bases lining up with TRBD1. CDR3 loop: CASSSWTGRLYEQYF. In nucleotides, the CDR3 is TGTGCCAGCAGCTCCTGGACAGGACGGCTTTACGAGCAGTACTTC.